What follows are 10 T cell receptor beta chains derived from one specimen sequenced in a study of cytomegalovirus exposure and HLA in healthy donors. PCR amplification relied on 60 Vbeta primers (plus 13 Jbeta primers). The protocol was immunoSEQ multiplex PCR, while the TCRdb copy is restricted to in-frame clones and leaves out a portion. The sample records over 150,000 clones, around 85% being singletons. Sample: PBMCs. These receptors all stem from a human donor in good health.

This chain links TRBV6-6 with TRBJ2-7; 8 nucleotides match TRBD2. Germline lookup yields CDR1 MNHNY and CDR2 SVGAGI (reference sequence). V gave up 3 bases and J gave up 5 bases; unmatched junction bases: 9. CDR3 length: 15 residues. The CDR3 nucleotides are TGTGCCAGCAGTTATAGTCGGGGGGGCGGAGACGAGCAGTACTTC. As protein: CASSYSRGGGDEQYF.

The chain uses TRBV5-4 and TRBJ2-3; TRBD2 might be the D (5 bases). This CDR3 is 14 amino acids long. Trimming removed 1 base at V and 5 bases at J, with 11 bases between. Germline-derived CDR1 and CDR2 are SGHNT and YYREEE (reference sequence). CDR3 in amino acids: CASSLYGVGDTQYF. The CDR3 DNA reads TGTGCCAGCAGCTTGTACGGGGTGGGAGATACGCAGTATTTT.

The chain carries TRBV9 and TRBJ2-1, with 8 bases lining up with TRBD1. J was trimmed by 5 bases and V by 1 base; bases with no gene match: 5. Germline assignment: CDR1 SGDLS and CDR2 YYNGEE. The CDR3 totals 15 residues. The CDR3 spells CASSVLGQGDNEQFF. The DNA for the CDR3 is TGTGCCAGCAGCGTATTAGGACAGGGAGACAATGAGCAGTTCTTC.

V is TRBV7-2 and J is TRBJ2-1, with 8 positions matching TRBD2. Germline V gives CDR1 SGHTA, CDR2 FQGNSA. The CDR3 has 15 amino acids. Germline trimming cut 1 base from V and 8 bases from J; bases unmatched to any gene: 7. The CDR3 DNA is TGTGCCAGCAGCTTAGATGCGGGGGGCAGGGATGAGCAGTTCTTC. Amino acid sequence: CASSLDAGGRDEQFF.

The rearrangement links TRBV6-1 to TRBJ2-7; D unclear. The CDR3 covers 14 residues. Deletions cut 7 bases from V and 0 bases from J, with 13 bases between. The germline V gene encodes CDR1 MNHNS and CDR2 SASEGT. The CDR3 DNA reads as TGTGCCAGCAATAACGGTCCAAGCTCCTACGAGCAGTACTTC. It is translated as CASNNGPSSYEQYF.

The chain carries TRBV19 and TRBJ1-6, with 9 bases identical to TRBD1. V shed 5 bases, J shed 8 bases, and the junction held 10 bases outside the gene matches. CDR1 is LNHDA, CDR2 SQIVND, per germline (reference sequence). This CDR3 contains 16 residues. The CDR3 spells CASSLHRGLEDSPLHF. Here the CDR3 DNA reads TGTGCCAGTAGTCTCCACAGGGGGCTAGAGGATTCACCCCTCCACTTT.

The chain is built from TRBV5-6 and TRBJ1-4, with TRBD1 matching 7 bases. The CDR3 has 15 amino acids. After removal of 1 base from V and 7 bases from J, the junction contained 7 bases not matched to a gene. Germline V gene sequence: CDR1 SGHDT, CDR2 YYEEEE. The CDR3 nucleotides read TGTGCCAGCAGCTTGATAAGACAGGGCGGTGAAAAACTGTTTTTT. The encoded protein is CASSLIRQGGEKLFF.

The chain is built from TRBV5-6 and TRBJ1-6; D gene uncertain. CDR1 SGHDT and CDR2 YYEEEE come from the germline V gene. Between the trimmed V and J ends, which lost 0 bases and 7 bases, there was a span of 11 bases. The CDR3 covers 15 residues. In DNA form, the CDR3 reads TGTGCCAGCAGCTTGGGGTCGTTACAAAATTCACCCCTCCACTTT. It specifies CASSLGSLQNSPLHF.

This chain connects TRBV27 to TRBJ2-1; 11 bases fit TRBD1. Germline V gene lookup returns CDR1 MNHEY and CDR2 SMNVEV (reference sequence). There are 15 residues in the CDR3. J was trimmed by 7 bases and V by 3 bases; bases with no gene match: 5. CDR3: CASSLGQGVVNEQFF. As DNA, the CDR3 is TGTGCCAGCAGTTTGGGACAGGGGGTGGTAAATGAGCAGTTCTTC.

V gene TRBV15 combines with J gene TRBJ2-7; TRBD1 matches at 7 bases. Germline lookup yields CDR1 LNHNV and CDR2 YYDKDF (reference sequence). CDR3 length: 14 residues. J gave up 1 base and V 5 bases, and 5 bases lay outside the gene matches. The CDR3 loop reads CATSLTGRSYEQYF. The CDR3 nucleotides are TGTGCCACCAGCCTGACAGGGAGATCCTACGAGCAGTACTTC.